The 21 T cell receptor beta chains in this list originate from one sample, sequenced in a study of shared clonotypes between healthy human individuals. Libraries were prepared by immunoSEQ multiplex PCR; TCRdb keeps only in-frame clonotypes and omits some of them. The sample lists some 470,000 clones, approximately 80% occurring once. Sequenced sample: PBMCs. The receptors shown here come from a woman in her thirties or forties in good health. Some clones in this sample may be carry-over from other donors' samples.

The V gene is TRBV7-9, the J gene TRBJ2-1; 11 bases fit TRBD2. This CDR3 comprises 14 residues. V was pared by 6 bases and J by 5 bases, with 3 bases of the junction left unmatched. The germline CDR1 and CDR2 sequences are SEHNR and FQNEAQ (reference sequence). In DNA, the CDR3 is TGTGCCAGCAGGATAGCGGGAGGGGACAATGAGCAGTTCTTC. Translation gives CASRIAGGDNEQFF.

The rearrangement joins TRBV7-8 to TRBJ2-7, with 7 bases fitting TRBD1. Germline V gives CDR1 SGHVS, CDR2 FQNEAQ. The V gene end was trimmed by 3 bases and the J gene end by 2 bases; junction bases not matched to a gene: 7. This CDR3 contains 15 residues. CDR3 nucleotide sequence: TGTGCCAGCAGCTTCGCTGGGACAGCCCCCTACGAGCAGTACTTC. It encodes CASSFAGTAPYEQYF.

The rearrangement uses TRBV9 and TRBJ2-3, with 7 bases aligning to TRBD1. The CDR3 length is 16 residues. Germline CDR1 and CDR2: SGDLS and YYNGEE. With V trimmed by 4 bases and J by 3 bases, 11 bases remained unmatched. The CDR3 bases are TGTGCCAGCAGCCCCCGGACAGGTCCGGGGACAGATACGCAGTATTTT. Amino acid sequence: CASSPRTGPGTDTQYF.

This chain connects TRBV4-1 to TRBJ2-7; D not resolved. V shed 0 bases and J shed 4 bases, with 13 bases lying between them. The CDR3 is 15 residues long. CDR1 is MGHRA, CDR2 YSYEKL, per germline. This CDR3 reads CASSQDSNNPYEQYF. For the CDR3, the DNA is TGCGCCAGCAGCCAAGACAGTAATAACCCTTACGAGCAGTACTTC.

This chain uses TRBV28 with TRBJ2-7; D is undetermined. Germline CDR1 reads MDHEN; CDR2 reads SYDVKM. This CDR3 is 15 amino acids long. V was clipped by 2 bases and J by 2 bases, with 13 bases between them. This chain's CDR3 is CASSLSSSLTYEQYF. The CDR3 DNA reads TGTGCCAGCAGTTTAAGCAGTTCCTTAACCTACGAGCAGTACTTC.

The chain carries TRBV7-9 and TRBJ1-3, with a tentative D call TRBD1 (6 bases). Germline CDR1 SEHNR, CDR2 FQNEAQ (reference sequence). This CDR3 is built from 15 residues. Trimming left V 3 bases short and J 4 bases short, with 13 bases between. CDR3 amino acids: CASSFLGGPGNTIYF. DNA of the CDR3: TGTGCCAGCAGCTTTTTAGGGGGGCCCGGAAACACCATATATTTT.

The V call is TRBV9, the J call TRBJ2-7; D might be TRBD2 (6 bases). Trimming stripped 2 bases from V and 6 bases from J, with 15 bases between. The CDR3 has 14 amino acids. Germline-derived CDR1 and CDR2 are SGDLS and YYNGEE. Here the CDR3 reads CASSVRGTLSEQYF. The CDR3 coding sequence is TGTGCCAGCAGCGTCCGCGGGACCTTAAGCGAGCAGTACTTC.

This chain uses TRBV13 with TRBJ2-7; 8 bases align to TRBD2. This CDR3 comprises 16 residues. The V and J ends lost 5 bases and 5 bases, in that order; junction bases with no gene match: 14. Germline V gives CDR1 PRHDT, CDR2 FYEKMQ (reference sequence). CDR3 region: CASSRSREGLSDEQYF. The CDR3 nucleotides are TGTGCCAGCAGCCGCAGCCGGGAGGGCCTAAGTGACGAGCAGTACTTC.

This chain connects TRBV30 to TRBJ2-7; 8 bases are a match to TRBD2. The CDR3 is made up of 13 amino acids. Unmatched junction bases numbered 10, after V lost 7 bases and J lost 5 bases. Looked up from germline, CDR1 is GTSNPN and CDR2 is SVGIG (reference sequence). The CDR3 is CAFSPGLVDEQYF. As DNA, the CDR3 is TGTGCCTTCTCACCGGGACTAGTGGACGAGCAGTACTTC.

The chain joins TRBV27 to TRBJ2-1; D tentatively reads TRBD1 or TRBD2 (5 bases each). V lost 3 bases to trimming and J lost 9 bases, with 18 bases between them. The germline gives CDR1 MNHEY, CDR2 SMNVEV (reference sequence). The CDR3 loop spans 15 amino acids. CDR3 protein: CASSFWDDRAIEQFF. The CDR3 nucleotides are TGTGCCAGCAGTTTTTGGGACGACCGGGCGATTGAGCAGTTCTTC.

This clone occurred a few times. The V gene is TRBV7-8, the J gene TRBJ2-1; no firm D call. CDR3 length: 14 amino acids. The V end was cut by 5 bases, the J end by 6 bases, with 14 bases between. Germline assignment: CDR1 SGHVS and CDR2 FQNEAQ. CDR3 in DNA: TGTGCCAGCAGCACCTGGGCGGACCCCAATGAGCAGTTCTTC. This codes for CASSTWADPNEQFF. The full variable domain, completed using reference TRBV7-8 and TRBJ2-1, is GAGVSQSPRYKVAKRGQDVALRCDPISGHVSLFWYQQALGQGPEFLTYFQNEAQLDKSGLPSDRFFAERPEGSVSTLKIQRTQQEDSAVYLCASSTWADPNEQFFGPGTRLTVL.

A remark on this clone: A clone one base away is much larger, so this may be a read error. V is TRBV30 and J is TRBJ2-1; D is undetermined. Germline CDR1 and CDR2: GTSNPN and SVGIG (reference sequence). The CDR3 is 12 amino acids. Trimming pared 3 bases from V and 2 bases from J, leaving 5 bases between. In DNA form, the CDR3 reads TGTGCCTGGAGGAGCCCCTACAATGAGCAGTTCTTC. Protein: CAWRSPYNEQFF. The variable domain in full, with the rest retrieved from reference TRBV30 and TRBJ2-1, is SQTIHQWPATLVQPVGSPLSLECTVEGTSNPNLYWYRQAAGRGLQLLFYSVGIGQISSEVPQNLSASRPQDRQFILSSKKLLLSDSGFYLCAWRSPYNEQFFGPGTRLTVL.

In nucleotides, the CDR3 is TGTGCCAGTAGTCCCTCCCGGATGGGGGCAGGAGAGACCCAGTACTTC. Its protein is CASSPSRMGAGETQYF. The rearrangement links TRBV19 to TRBJ2-5, with a possible D match to TRBD1 (6 bases). This CDR3 is 16 amino acids long. Germline V lookup: CDR1 LNHDA, CDR2 SQIVND (reference sequence). Deletions cut 5 bases from V and 4 bases from J, with 20 bases between.

As for this clone: Additional DNA sequences in this sample encode the identical CDR3. The chain couples TRBV5-1 to TRBJ2-5, with 7 bases fitting TRBD1. Trimming removed 0 bases from V and 2 bases from J; junction bases left unmatched: 1. CDR1 SGHRS and CDR2 YFSETQ come from the germline V gene. CDR3 length: 14 residues. This chain's CDR3 is CASSLVGQQETQYF. CDR3 nucleotides: TGCGCCAGCAGCTTGGTGGGACAGCAAGAGACCCAGTACTTC. Variable domain in full (rest from reference TRBV5-1 and TRBJ2-5): KAGVTQTPRYLIKTRGQQVTLSCSPISGHRSVSWYQQTPGQGLQFLFEYFSETQRNKGNFPGRFSGRQFSNSRSEMNVSTLELGDSALYLCASSLVGQQETQYFGPGTRLLVL.

Note on this clone: A far larger clone is off by one base, so a read error is likely. Other DNA variants within this sample encode the same CDR3. This rearrangement joins TRBV29-1 to TRBJ2-3; 7 bases match TRBD2. Per the germline V gene, CDR1 is SQVTM and CDR2 is ANQGSEA. CDR3 length equals 14 residues. V was clipped by 2 bases and J by 6 bases; unmatched bases: 8. The CDR3 nucleotides are TGCAGCGTTGAATCTGCGGGACTACAGGATACGCAGTATTTT. It yields the protein CSVESAGLQDTQYF.

A word on this clone: Given a far larger clone just one base away, this is likely a sequencing read error. This chain connects TRBV7-7 to TRBJ2-7, with 14 bases matching TRBD2. This CDR3 contains 16 residues. The germline V gene has CDR1 SSHAT and CDR2 FNYEAQ (reference sequence). The CDR3: CASSRPGTSGSTEQYF. CDR3 DNA sequence: TGTGCTAGCAGTCGTCCCGGGACTAGCGGGAGTACCGAGCAGTACTTC.

The gene calls are TRBV6-1 and TRBJ2-7, with 7 bases fitting TRBD1. V gave up 1 base and J gave up 3 bases; unmatched junction bases: 15. This CDR3 spans 18 amino acids. Germline values: CDR1 MNHNS, CDR2 SASEGT. The DNA of the CDR3 is TGTGCCAGCAGTGAAGTTACGGTTATCCGGGACAGACGCTACGAGCAGTACTTC. This gives the protein CASSEVTVIRDRRYEQYF.

The chain is built from TRBV28 and TRBJ2-5; 8 bases fit TRBD2. TRBJ2-7 matches the DNA end more closely, so the J call is doubtful. The germline V gene encodes CDR1 MDHEN and CDR2 SYDVKM. The CDR3 covers 15 residues. The CDR3 is CASSPPVAGIHEQYF. The CDR3 nucleotides are TGTGCCAGCAGTCCCCCTGTAGCGGGAATCCACGAGCAGTACTTC.

The gene calls are TRBV15 and TRBJ2-3, with a tentative D call TRBD1 (5 bases). There are 16 residues in the CDR3. Trimming pared 0 bases from V and 2 bases from J, leaving 12 bases between. CDR1 is LNHNV, CDR2 YYDKDF, per germline (reference sequence). The CDR3 coding sequence is TGTGCCACCAGCAGAGAAGACAGTTATCCCACAGATACGCAGTATTTT. It translates to CATSREDSYPTDTQYF.

The count of this clone is one. V and J are TRBV27 and TRBJ1-1; D call uncertain. CDR3 length equals 14 residues. With 2 bases removed from V and 1 base from J, the gap between germline ends came to 8 bases. In germline, CDR1 is MNHEY, CDR2 SMNVEV (reference sequence). The CDR3 DNA reads TGTGCCAGCAGTTTAGCCCAATGGAACACTGAAGCTTTCTTT. Translating it yields CASSLAQWNTEAFF.

This chain links TRBV28 with TRBJ1-3; D not resolved. The CDR3 extends over 14 amino acids. Per germline, CDR1 MDHEN and CDR2 SYDVKM. V was clipped by 7 bases and J by 0 bases, with 10 bases between them. The CDR3 spells CASMAQSSGNTIYF. The CDR3 DNA reads as TGTGCCAGCATGGCGCAAAGCTCTGGAAACACCATATATTTT.